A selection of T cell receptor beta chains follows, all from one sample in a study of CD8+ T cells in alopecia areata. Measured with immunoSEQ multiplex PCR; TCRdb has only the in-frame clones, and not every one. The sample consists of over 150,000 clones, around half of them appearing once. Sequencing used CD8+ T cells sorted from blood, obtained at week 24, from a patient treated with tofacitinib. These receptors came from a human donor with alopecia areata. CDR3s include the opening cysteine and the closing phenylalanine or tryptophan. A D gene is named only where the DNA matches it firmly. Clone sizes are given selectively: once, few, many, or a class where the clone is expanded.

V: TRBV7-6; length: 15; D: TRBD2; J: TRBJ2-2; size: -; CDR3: CASSPGGGNTGELFF; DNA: TGTGCCAGCAGCCCCGGGGGGGGGAACACCGGGGAGCTGTTTTTT
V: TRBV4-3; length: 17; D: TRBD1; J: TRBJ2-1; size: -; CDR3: CASSQDRRQGSGNEQFF; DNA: TGCGCCAGCAGCCAAGACCGGAGACAGGGGTCAGGCAATGAGCAGTTCTTC
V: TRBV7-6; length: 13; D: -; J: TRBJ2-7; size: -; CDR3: CASSLAVNYEQYF; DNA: TGTGCCAGCAGCTTAGCGGTAAACTACGAGCAGTACTTC
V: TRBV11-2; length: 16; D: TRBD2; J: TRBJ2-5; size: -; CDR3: CASSLDLGLEKETQYF; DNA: TGTGCCAGCAGCTTAGATCTGGGACTAGAAAAAGAGACCCAGTACTTC
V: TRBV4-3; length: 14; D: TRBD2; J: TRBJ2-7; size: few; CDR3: CASSQGLAGGEQYF; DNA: TGCGCCAGCAGCCAAGGACTAGCGGGGGGCGAGCAGTACTTC
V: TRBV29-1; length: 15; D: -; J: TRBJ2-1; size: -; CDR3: CSVLGRAIGYNEQFF; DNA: TGCAGCGTTCTTGGCAGGGCCATCGGGTACAATGAGCAGTTCTTC
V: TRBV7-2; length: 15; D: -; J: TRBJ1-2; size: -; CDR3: CASSQDRGTNYGYTF; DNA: TGTGCCAGCAGCCAGGACCGGGGGACTAACTATGGCTACACCTTC
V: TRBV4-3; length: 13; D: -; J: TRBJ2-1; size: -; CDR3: CASSQERGNEQFF; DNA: TGCGCCAGCAGCCAAGAAAGGGGAAATGAGCAGTTCTTC
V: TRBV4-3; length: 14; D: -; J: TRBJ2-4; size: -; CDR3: CASSPDRVQTIQYF; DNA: TGCGCCAGCAGCCCAGACCGTGTCCAAACCATTCAGTACTTC
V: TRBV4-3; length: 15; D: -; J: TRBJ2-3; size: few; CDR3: CASSQDPGGTDTQYF; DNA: TGCGCCAGCAGCCAAGATCCGGGGGGCACAGATACGCAGTATTTT